The 8 T cell receptor beta chains below come from one sample, sequenced in a study of T-cell reconstitution after alpha-beta-depleted transplantation in children. Unique molecular identifiers were used in preparing the TCRbeta library. TCRdb re-called the PCR reads with MiXCR, one entry per CDR3 protein. The data hold 360,000 or so distinct CDR3 sequences, with 20% observed a single time. Specimen: PBMCs from the stem cell graft donor, collected from the stem cell graft. The source is a human donor who donated a stem cell graft to a child with acute myeloid leukemia.

This clonotype was seen more than once but under ten times. The genes are TRBV20-1 and TRBJ2-7; the match to TRBD2 covers 8 bases. Per the germline V gene, CDR1 is DFQATT and CDR2 is SNEGSKA (reference sequence). CDR3 length: 14 residues. Trimming cost V 3 bases and J 9 bases; bases outside gene matches: 13. The CDR3 reads CSASSLYGRAGQYF. DNA of the CDR3: TGCAGTGCTAGTAGTCTTTACGGGAGGGCCGGGCAGTACTTC.

V is TRBV12-3 or TRBV12-4 and J is TRBJ2-2; D is undetermined. Trimming stripped 6 bases from V and 8 bases from J, with 7 bases between. The length of the CDR3 is 11 residues. CDR3 loop: CASSSEGELFF. In DNA, the CDR3 is TGTGCCAGCAGCTCGGAAGGGGAGCTGTTTTTT.

This clonotype appeared a few times. The chain is built from TRBV28 and TRBJ1-2; D is unclear. This CDR3 is 10 amino acids long. Between the trimmed V and J ends, which lost 5 bases and 5 bases, there was a span of 3 bases. Germline CDR1 reads MDHEN; CDR2 reads SYDVKM. CDR3 region: CASSAYGYTF. CDR3 DNA sequence: TGTGCCAGCAGTGCGTATGGCTACACCTTC.

This clonotype was counted ten times or more. The chain combines TRBV29-1 with TRBJ2-2, with no clear D. Germline-derived CDR1 and CDR2 are SQVTM and ANQGSEA. The CDR3 loop spans 11 amino acids. Trimming cost V 4 bases and J 6 bases, with 6 bases left between them. CDR3 nucleotides: TGCAGCGTTGGTGGGCCCGGGGAGCTGTTTTTT. Encoded protein: CSVGGPGELFF.

This clonotype was counted between two and nine times. The chain uses TRBV5-6 and TRBJ2-6, with D maybe TRBD1 (5 bases). This CDR3 is built from 16 residues. Trimming stripped 0 bases from V and 0 bases from J, with 7 bases between. Germline lookup yields CDR1 SGHDT and CDR2 YYEEEE. CDR3 bases: TGTGCCAGCAGCTTGGTTCAGGGCTCTGGGGCCAACGTCCTGACTTTC. It codes for CASSLVQGSGANVLTF. Looking up the rest from reference TRBV5-6 and TRBJ2-6 gives the full variable domain: DAGVTQSPTHLIKTRGQQVTLRCSPKSGHDTVSWYQQALGQGPQFIFQYYEEEERQRGNFPDRFSGHQFPNYSSELNVNALLLGDSALYLCASSLVQGSGANVLTFGAGSRLTVL.

The genes are TRBV20-1 and TRBJ2-1; TRBD2 might be the D (5 bases). Germline V CDR1 and CDR2: DFQATT, SNEGSKA (reference sequence). Trimming took 3 bases from V and 4 from J, leaving 13 bases between them. The CDR3 spans 14 residues. The CDR3 sequence: CSARGATAYNEQFF. As DNA, the CDR3 is TGCAGTGCTAGGGGAGCTACCGCGTACAATGAGCAGTTCTTC.

This clonotype was seen a handful of times. The chain combines TRBV5-1 with TRBJ2-3, with 8 bases matching TRBD2. Trimming cost V 4 bases and J 0 bases; bases outside gene matches: 4. Germline V gene data show CDR1 as SGHRS and CDR2 as YFSETQ. The CDR3 has 15 amino acids. The CDR3 DNA reads as TGCGCCAGCAGCCCGGGGACTAGGAGCACAGATACGCAGTATTTT. Translation gives CASSPGTRSTDTQYF.

In this sample, this clonotype turned up a few times. V is TRBV20-1 and J is TRBJ2-7; TRBD2 matches at 7 bases. Germline values: CDR1 DFQATT, CDR2 SNEGSKA (reference sequence). CDR3 length: 15 amino acids. V lost 3 bases and J lost 7; bases outside the gene matches: 15. The CDR3 spells CSASSSLGRAVEQYF. Here the CDR3 DNA reads TGCAGTGCTAGTTCCAGTTTGGGGAGGGCCGTGGAGCAGTACTTC.